Listed below are T cell receptor beta chains from one sample, sequenced in a study of blood T cell repertoires in COVID-19. The assay was immunoSEQ multiplex PCR, and TCRdb's table has in-frame clones only and misses some. The sample holds a few hundred thousand clones, about 85% seen once. Sequencing was carried out using peripheral blood. These receptors originate from a man between 70 and 80 years old with acute or convalescent COVID-19. Both conserved end residues are part of each CDR3. A D gene is named only where the DNA matches it firmly. The size entry is marked missing in some rows and otherwise reads once, few, many or a size class.

d_call: TRBD1; clone_size: .; v_call: TRBV7-9; j_call: TRBJ1-1; cdr3_nt: TGTGCCAGCAGCGTACACGGGACAGAGAACACTGAAGCTTTCTTT; cdr3_aa: CASSVHGTENTEAFF
d_call: TRBD2; clone_size: .; v_call: TRBV3-1/TRBV3-2; j_call: TRBJ2-7; cdr3_nt: TGTGCCAGCAGCCTCCTGACTAGCGGGAGGGATCCAGCCAGCTACGAGCAGTACTTC; cdr3_aa: CASSLLTSGRDPASYEQYF
d_call: .; clone_size: .; v_call: TRBV5-1; j_call: TRBJ2-5; cdr3_nt: TGCGCCAGCAGCTTGGCCGGCGGGCAAGAGACCCAGTACTTC; cdr3_aa: CASSLAGGQETQYF
d_call: .; clone_size: .; v_call: TRBV10-3; j_call: TRBJ2-3; cdr3_nt: TGTGCCATGAGGGACGGGGGTGGTACAGATACGCAGTATTTT; cdr3_aa: CAMRDGGGTDTQYF
d_call: TRBD2; clone_size: .; v_call: TRBV5-1; j_call: TRBJ2-1; cdr3_nt: TGCGCCAGCAGGGGGACTAGCGGGAGCTCCTACAATGAGCAGTTCTTC; cdr3_aa: CASRGTSGSSYNEQFF
d_call: .; clone_size: .; v_call: TRBV28; j_call: TRBJ1-5; cdr3_nt: TGTGCCAGCAGTTTATCTCAAGGGGGTAAGCTCCAGCATTTT; cdr3_aa: CASSLSQGGKLQHF
d_call: TRBD1; clone_size: .; v_call: TRBV7-2; j_call: TRBJ1-1; cdr3_nt: TGTGCCAGCAGCCCGGGACAGATGAACACTGAAGCTTTCTTT; cdr3_aa: CASSPGQMNTEAFF
d_call: .; clone_size: .; v_call: TRBV6-2/TRBV6-3; j_call: TRBJ1-1; cdr3_nt: TGTGCCAGCAGTTACTTAAGGGGCTCCCCTGAAGCTTTCTTT; cdr3_aa: CASSYLRGSPEAFF
d_call: .; clone_size: .; v_call: TRBV7-9; j_call: TRBJ1-6; cdr3_nt: TGTGCCAGCAGCTTAGGACTGTCAAATTCACCCCTCCACTTT; cdr3_aa: CASSLGLSNSPLHF
d_call: TRBD2; clone_size: .; v_call: TRBV18; j_call: TRBJ2-7; cdr3_nt: TGTGCCAGCTCACCAGGAGCGGGACCCTACGAGCAGTACTTC; cdr3_aa: CASSPGAGPYEQYF
d_call: TRBD2; clone_size: .; v_call: TRBV3-1/TRBV3-2; j_call: TRBJ2-1; cdr3_nt: TGTGCCAGCAGCTCCCAACCGACTAGCGGTCCCAATGAGCAGTTCTTC; cdr3_aa: CASSSQPTSGPNEQFF
d_call: TRBD2; clone_size: .; v_call: TRBV19; j_call: TRBJ2-7; cdr3_nt: TGTGCCAGTAGTGTTGTAGCGGGAGACCCCTACGAGCAGTACTTC; cdr3_aa: CASSVVAGDPYEQYF
d_call: TRBD1; clone_size: once; v_call: TRBV4-3; j_call: TRBJ2-2; cdr3_nt: TGCGCCAGCAGCCTCTTACAGGGGGCGAACACCGGGGAGCTGTTTTTT; cdr3_aa: CASSLLQGANTGELFF
d_call: .; clone_size: .; v_call: TRBV5-1; j_call: TRBJ2-3; cdr3_nt: TGCGCCAGCAGTGGAGTACTCACAGATACGCAGTATTTT; cdr3_aa: CASSGVLTDTQYF
d_call: .; clone_size: .; v_call: TRBV7-9; j_call: TRBJ2-1; cdr3_nt: TGTGCCAGCAGCTTCGATCTGACAGCATTCAATGAGCAGTTCTTC; cdr3_aa: CASSFDLTAFNEQFF
d_call: TRBD1; clone_size: .; v_call: TRBV28; j_call: TRBJ1-4; cdr3_nt: TGTGCCAGCAGTTCTCTGGACAGGGTAAATGAAAAACTGTTTTTT; cdr3_aa: CASSSLDRVNEKLFF
d_call: .; clone_size: .; v_call: TRBV13; j_call: TRBJ2-5; cdr3_nt: TGTGCCAGCAGCTTAGGGGGCAACTTATTAGAGACCCAGTACTTC; cdr3_aa: CASSLGGNLLETQYF